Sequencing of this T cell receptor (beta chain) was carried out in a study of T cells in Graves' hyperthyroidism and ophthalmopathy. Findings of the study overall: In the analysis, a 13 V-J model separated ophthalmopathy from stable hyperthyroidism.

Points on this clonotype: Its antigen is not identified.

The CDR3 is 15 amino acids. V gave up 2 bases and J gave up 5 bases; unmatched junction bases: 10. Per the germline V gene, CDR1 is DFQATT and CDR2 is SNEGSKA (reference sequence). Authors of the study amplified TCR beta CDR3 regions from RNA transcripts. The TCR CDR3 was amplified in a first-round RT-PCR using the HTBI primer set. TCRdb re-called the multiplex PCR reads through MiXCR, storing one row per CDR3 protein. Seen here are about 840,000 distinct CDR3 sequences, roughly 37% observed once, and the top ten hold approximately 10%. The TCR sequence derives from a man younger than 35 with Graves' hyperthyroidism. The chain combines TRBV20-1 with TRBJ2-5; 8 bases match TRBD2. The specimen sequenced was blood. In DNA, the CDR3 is TGCAGTGCTAGACCGGGGGGGAAGCTTATGGAGACCCAGTACTTC. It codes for CSARPGGKLMETQYF.